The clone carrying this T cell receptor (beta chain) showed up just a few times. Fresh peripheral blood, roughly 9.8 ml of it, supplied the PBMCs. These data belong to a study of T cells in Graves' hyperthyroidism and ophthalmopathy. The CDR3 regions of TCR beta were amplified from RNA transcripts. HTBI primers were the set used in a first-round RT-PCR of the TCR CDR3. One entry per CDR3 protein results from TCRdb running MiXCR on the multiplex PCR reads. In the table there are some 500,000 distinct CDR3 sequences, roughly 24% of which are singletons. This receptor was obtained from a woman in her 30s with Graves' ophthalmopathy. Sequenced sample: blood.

For the CDR3, the DNA is TGCGCCAGCAGCCTAAGGGTGCTAACAGGGGGCTTGGACAATCAGCCCCAGCATTTT. Amino acid sequence: CASSLRVLTGGLDNQPQHF. The chain links TRBV5-1 to TRBJ1-5; 9 nucleotides agree with TRBD1. The CDR3 has 19 residues. Germline-derived CDR1 and CDR2 are SGHRS and YFSETQ. The ends lost 4 bases at V and 3 bases at J; junction bases unmatched: 17.